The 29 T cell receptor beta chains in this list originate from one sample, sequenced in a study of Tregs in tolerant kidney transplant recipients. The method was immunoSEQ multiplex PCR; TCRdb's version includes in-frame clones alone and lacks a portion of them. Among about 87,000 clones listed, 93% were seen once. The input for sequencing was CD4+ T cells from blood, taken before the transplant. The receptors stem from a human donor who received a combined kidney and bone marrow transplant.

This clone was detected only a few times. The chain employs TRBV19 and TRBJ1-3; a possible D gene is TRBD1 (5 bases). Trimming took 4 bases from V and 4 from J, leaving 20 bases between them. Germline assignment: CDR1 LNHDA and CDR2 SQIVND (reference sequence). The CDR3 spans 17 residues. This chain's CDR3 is CASSTRTTDWKGNTIYF. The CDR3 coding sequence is TGTGCCAGTAGTACCCGAACGACAGATTGGAAAGGAAACACCATATATTTT.

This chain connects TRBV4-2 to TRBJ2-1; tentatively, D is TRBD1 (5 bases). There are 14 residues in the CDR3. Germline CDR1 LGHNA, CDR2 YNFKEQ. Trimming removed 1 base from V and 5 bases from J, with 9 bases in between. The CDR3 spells CASSQAGRDNEQFF. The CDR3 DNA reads TGTGCCAGCAGCCAAGCAGGGCGCGACAATGAGCAGTTCTTC.

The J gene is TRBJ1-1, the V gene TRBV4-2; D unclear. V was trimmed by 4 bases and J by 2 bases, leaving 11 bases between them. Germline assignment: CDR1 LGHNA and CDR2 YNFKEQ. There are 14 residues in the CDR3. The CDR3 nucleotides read TGTGCCAGCAGCCTCCGAGGGATAAACACTGAAGCTTTCTTT. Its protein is CASSLRGINTEAFF.

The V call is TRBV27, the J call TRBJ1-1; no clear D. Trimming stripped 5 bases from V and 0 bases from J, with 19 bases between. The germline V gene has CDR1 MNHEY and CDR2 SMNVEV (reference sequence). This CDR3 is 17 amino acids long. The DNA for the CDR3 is TGTGCCAGCAGTCCCCCTTCCAGACACACCTTGAACACTGAAGCTTTCTTT. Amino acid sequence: CASSPPSRHTLNTEAFF.

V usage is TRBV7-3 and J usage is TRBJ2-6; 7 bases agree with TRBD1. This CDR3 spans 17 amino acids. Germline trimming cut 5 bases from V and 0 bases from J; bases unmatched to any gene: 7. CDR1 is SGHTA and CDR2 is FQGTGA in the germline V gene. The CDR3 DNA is TGTGCCAGCAGCGCTACAGGGGCCCGCTCTGGGGCCAACGTCCTGACTTTC. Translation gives CASSATGARSGANVLTF.

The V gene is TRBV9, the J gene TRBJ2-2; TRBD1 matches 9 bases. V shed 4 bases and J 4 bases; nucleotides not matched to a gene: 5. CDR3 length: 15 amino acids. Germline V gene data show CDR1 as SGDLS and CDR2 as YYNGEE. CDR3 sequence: CASSRDRVGTGELFF. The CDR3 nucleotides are TGTGCCAGCAGCCGGGACAGGGTTGGCACCGGGGAGCTGTTTTTT.

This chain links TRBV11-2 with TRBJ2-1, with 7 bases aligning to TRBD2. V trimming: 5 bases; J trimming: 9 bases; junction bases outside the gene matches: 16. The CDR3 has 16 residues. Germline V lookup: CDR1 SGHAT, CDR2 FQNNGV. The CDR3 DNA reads TGTGCCAGCAGCAAAAAGACTAGCTGGGACTTGATTGAGCAGTTCTTC. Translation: CASSKKTSWDLIEQFF.

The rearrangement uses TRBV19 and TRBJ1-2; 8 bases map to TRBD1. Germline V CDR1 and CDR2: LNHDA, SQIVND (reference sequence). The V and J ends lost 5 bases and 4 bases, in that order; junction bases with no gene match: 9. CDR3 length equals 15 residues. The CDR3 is CASSATGGPTYGYTF. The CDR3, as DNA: TGTGCCAGTAGTGCCACAGGGGGTCCTACCTATGGCTACACCTTC.

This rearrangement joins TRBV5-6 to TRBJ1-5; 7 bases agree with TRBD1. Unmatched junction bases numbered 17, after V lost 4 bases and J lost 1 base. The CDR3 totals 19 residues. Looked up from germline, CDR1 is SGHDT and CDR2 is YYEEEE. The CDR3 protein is CASSQKGTVPFRSNQPQHF. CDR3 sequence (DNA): TGTGCCAGCAGCCAGAAAGGGACAGTTCCCTTTCGAAGCAATCAGCCCCAGCATTTT.

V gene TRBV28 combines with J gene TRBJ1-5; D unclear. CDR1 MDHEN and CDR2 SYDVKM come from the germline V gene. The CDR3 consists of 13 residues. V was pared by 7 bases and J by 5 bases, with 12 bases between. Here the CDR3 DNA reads TGTGCCAGCAACGCGTTATTATATCAGCCCCAGCATTTT. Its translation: CASNALLYQPQHF.

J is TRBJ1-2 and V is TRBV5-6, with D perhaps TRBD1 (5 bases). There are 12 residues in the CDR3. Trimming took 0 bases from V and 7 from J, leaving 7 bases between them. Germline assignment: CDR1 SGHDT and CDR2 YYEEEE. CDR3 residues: CASSLATGGYTF. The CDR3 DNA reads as TGTGCCAGCAGCTTGGCTACAGGTGGCTACACCTTC.

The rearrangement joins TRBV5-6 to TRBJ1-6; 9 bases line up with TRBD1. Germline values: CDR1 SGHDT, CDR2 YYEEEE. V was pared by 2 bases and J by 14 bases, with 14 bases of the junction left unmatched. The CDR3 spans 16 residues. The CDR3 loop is CASSFFTGTGFFTLHF. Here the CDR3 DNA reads TGTGCCAGCAGCTTCTTTACCGGGACAGGGTTCTTCACCCTCCACTTT.

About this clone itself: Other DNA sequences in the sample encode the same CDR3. The CDR3 bases are TGTGCCAGCTCACCGACAGGGGAATCACCCCTCCACTTT. It translates to CASSPTGESPLHF. The chain recombines TRBV18 with TRBJ1-6, with 8 bases fitting TRBD1. V was pared by 3 bases and J by 10 bases, with 2 bases of the junction left unmatched. The CDR3 is 13 residues long. Germline V gives CDR1 KGHSH, CDR2 LQKENI.

CDR3 loop: CASSKQAGSHSGNTIYF. CDR3 nucleotide sequence: TGTGCCAGCAGTAAGCAGGCAGGGTCCCACTCTGGAAACACCATATATTTT. The chain joins TRBV7-2 to TRBJ1-3; tentative D call: TRBD1 (5 bases). This CDR3 has 17 residues. Trimming removed 6 bases from V and 0 bases from J, with 18 bases in between. Per the germline V gene, CDR1 is SGHTA and CDR2 is FQGNSA.

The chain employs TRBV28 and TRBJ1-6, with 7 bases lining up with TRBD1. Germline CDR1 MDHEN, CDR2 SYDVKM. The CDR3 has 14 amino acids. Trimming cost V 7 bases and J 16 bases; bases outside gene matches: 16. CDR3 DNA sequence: TGTGCCAGCACCTCCGTCGGGACAGCGCGTTCACTCCACTTT. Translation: CASTSVGTARSLHF.

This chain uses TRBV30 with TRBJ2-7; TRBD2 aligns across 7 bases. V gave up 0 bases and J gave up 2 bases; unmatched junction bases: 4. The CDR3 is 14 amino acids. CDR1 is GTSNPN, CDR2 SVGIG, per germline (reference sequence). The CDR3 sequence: CAWSVQRGPYEQYF. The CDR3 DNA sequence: TGTGCCTGGAGTGTACAGCGGGGCCCCTACGAGCAGTACTTC.

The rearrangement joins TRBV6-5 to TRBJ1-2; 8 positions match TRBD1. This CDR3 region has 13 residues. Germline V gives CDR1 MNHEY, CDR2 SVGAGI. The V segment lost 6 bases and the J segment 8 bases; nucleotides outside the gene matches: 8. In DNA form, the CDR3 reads TGTGCCAGCAGGATGGACAGGGTTCCGGGCTACACCTTC. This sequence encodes CASRMDRVPGYTF.

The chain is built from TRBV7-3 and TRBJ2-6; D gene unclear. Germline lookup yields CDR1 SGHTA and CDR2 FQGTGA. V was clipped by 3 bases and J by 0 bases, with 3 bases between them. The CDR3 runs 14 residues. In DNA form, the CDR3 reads TGTGCCAGCAGCTTCTCCTCTGGGGCCAACGTCCTGACTTTC. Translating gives CASSFSSGANVLTF.

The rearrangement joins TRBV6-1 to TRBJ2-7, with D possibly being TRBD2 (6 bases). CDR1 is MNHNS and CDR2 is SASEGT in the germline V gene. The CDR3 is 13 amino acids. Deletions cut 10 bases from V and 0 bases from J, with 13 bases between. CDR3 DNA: TGTGCCACCCGGGGGTCTAGCTCCTACGAGCAGTACTTC. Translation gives CATRGSSSYEQYF.

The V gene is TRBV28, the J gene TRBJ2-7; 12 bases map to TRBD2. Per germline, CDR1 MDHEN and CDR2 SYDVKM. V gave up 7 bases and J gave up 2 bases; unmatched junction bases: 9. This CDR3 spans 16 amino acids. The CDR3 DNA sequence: TGTGCCAGCAAAACGACTAGCGGGGGCCTAGCCTACGAGCAGTACTTC. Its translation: CASKTTSGGLAYEQYF.

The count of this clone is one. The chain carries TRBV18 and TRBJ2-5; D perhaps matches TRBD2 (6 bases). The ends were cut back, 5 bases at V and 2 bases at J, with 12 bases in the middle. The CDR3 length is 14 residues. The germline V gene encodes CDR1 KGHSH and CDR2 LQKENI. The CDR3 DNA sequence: TGTGCCAGCTCAGTACTAGCAGAACAAGAGACCCAGTACTTC. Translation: CASSVLAEQETQYF.

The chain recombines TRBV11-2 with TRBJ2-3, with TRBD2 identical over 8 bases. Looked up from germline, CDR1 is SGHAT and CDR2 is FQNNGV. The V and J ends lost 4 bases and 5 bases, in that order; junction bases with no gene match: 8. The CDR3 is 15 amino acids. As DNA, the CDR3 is TGTGCCAGCAGCTCTCTAGCGGGTGTTTTAGATACGCAGTATTTT. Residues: CASSSLAGVLDTQYF.

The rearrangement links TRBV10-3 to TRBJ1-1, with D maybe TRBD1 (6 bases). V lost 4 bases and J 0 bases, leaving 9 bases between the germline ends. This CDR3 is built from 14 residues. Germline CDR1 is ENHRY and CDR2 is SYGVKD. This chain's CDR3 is CAISATGMNTEAFF. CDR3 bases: TGTGCCATCAGTGCGACAGGAATGAACACTGAAGCTTTCTTT.

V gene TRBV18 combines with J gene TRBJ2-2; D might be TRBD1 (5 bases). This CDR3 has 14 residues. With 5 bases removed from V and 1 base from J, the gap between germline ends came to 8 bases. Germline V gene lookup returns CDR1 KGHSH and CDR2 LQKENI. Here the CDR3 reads CASSTDRNTGELFF. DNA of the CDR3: TGTGCCAGCTCAACCGACAGGAACACCGGGGAGCTGTTTTTT.

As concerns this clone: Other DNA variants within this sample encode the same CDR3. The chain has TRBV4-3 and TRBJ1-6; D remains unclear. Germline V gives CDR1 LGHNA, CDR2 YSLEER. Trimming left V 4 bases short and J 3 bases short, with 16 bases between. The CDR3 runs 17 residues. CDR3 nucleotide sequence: TGCGCCAGCAGCCTCAATGAGGGTAATGGCTATAATTCACCCCTCCACTTT. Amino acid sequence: CASSLNEGNGYNSPLHF.

The DNA of the CDR3 is TGTGCCAGCAGCTCGAAACCGGGACAGGGGGACAATCAGCCCCAGCATTTT. Translation gives CASSSKPGQGDNQPQHF. The chain recombines TRBV7-9 with TRBJ1-5, with TRBD1 identical over 11 bases. In germline, CDR1 is SEHNR, CDR2 FQNEAQ (reference sequence). This CDR3 comprises 17 residues. V lost 4 bases to trimming and J lost 3 bases; unmatched junction nucleotides: 8.

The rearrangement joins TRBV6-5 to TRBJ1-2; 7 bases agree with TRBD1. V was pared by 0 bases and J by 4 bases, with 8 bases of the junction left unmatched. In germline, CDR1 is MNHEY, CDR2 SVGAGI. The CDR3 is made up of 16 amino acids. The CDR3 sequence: CASSYSSGTATYGYTF. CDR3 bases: TGTGCCAGCAGTTACTCGTCTGGGACAGCCACCTATGGCTACACCTTC.

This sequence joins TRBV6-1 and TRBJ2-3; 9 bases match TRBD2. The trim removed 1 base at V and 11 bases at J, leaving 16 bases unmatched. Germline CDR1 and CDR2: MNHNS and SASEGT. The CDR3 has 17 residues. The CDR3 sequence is CASSEEFSGGPGVGQYF. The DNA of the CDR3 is TGTGCCAGCAGTGAAGAGTTTAGCGGGGGCCCCGGGGTAGGGCAGTATTTT.

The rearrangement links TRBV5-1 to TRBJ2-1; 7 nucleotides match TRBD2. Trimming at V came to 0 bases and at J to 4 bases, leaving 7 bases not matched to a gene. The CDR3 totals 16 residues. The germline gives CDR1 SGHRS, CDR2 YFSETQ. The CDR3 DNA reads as TGCGCCAGCAGCTTGGAAGGTAGCGGGCCATACAATGAGCAGTTCTTC. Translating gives CASSLEGSGPYNEQFF.